The clone carrying this T cell receptor (beta chain) was counted between two and nine times. Original processing methods: Estimation of nucleated cell counts was performed using reference gene primer amplification. The method was immunoSEQ multiplex PCR; TCRdb's version includes in-frame clones alone and lacks a portion of them. The V and J calls and clone size come from that table; D and trimming were worked out from the DNA. Of roughly 95,000 clones listed, about nine tenths are singletons. The V gene lost 6 bases and the J gene lost 2 bases, with 3 bases spanning the gap. Germline V gene lookup returns CDR1 SEHNR and CDR2 FQNEAQ (reference sequence). CDR3 length: 11 amino acids. The data were taken from a study of blood T cell repertoires in COVID-19. Background on the study: Samples came from the United States, Italy and Spain, spanning acute and convalescent COVID-19. From T cells, B-cell-depleted T cells, or PBMCs came the material, which was cDNA or gDNA.

The chain employs TRBV7-9 and TRBJ2-3; D gene ambiguous. This receptor was obtained from a woman aged 45-65 years in a cohort sampled during active COVID-19. Sequenced: peripheral blood. CDR3 protein: CASSNTDTQYF. The CDR3 region has the DNA TGTGCCAGCAGTAACACAGATACGCAGTATTTT.